The entry below describes one T cell receptor beta chain. Its antigen is undetermined. Average productive template count per sample was 40,000 to 45,000. Generated by immunoSEQ multiplex PCR, the TCRdb table keeps only in-frame clones and is missing some. The table lists approximately 31,000 clones, approximately 86% of them singletons. From germline, CDR1 is SGHDN and CDR2 FVKESK. V shed 0 bases and J shed 6 bases, with 9 bases lying between them. The CDR3 extends over 13 amino acids. The data were obtained in a study of STAT3 mutations in large granular lymphocyte leukemia. Study information: Roughly half the longitudinally sequenced T-LGLL patients had canonical STAT3 mutations. Whole-study results and caveats: In about 30% of the 18 patients, new TCR clonotypes emerged after therapy. Every T-cell large granular lymphocyte leukemia patient had at least one immunodominant TCR beta clonotype. Some patients had persisting codominant clonotypes that could mask small clones.

This sequence joins TRBV14 and TRBJ2-7; D unresolved. The TCR comes from a man aged 55 to 70 with T-cell large granular lymphocyte leukemia. Some clones in this sample may be carry-over from other donors' samples. The sequenced material came from peripheral blood mononuclear cells. CDR3 sequence: CASSQERLPEQYF. For the CDR3, the DNA is TGTGCCAGCAGCCAAGAAAGACTCCCCGAGCAGTACTTC.